A single sample gave rise to the 3 T cell receptor beta chains below, sequenced in a study of blood T cell repertoires in COVID-19 (dated by TCRdb to about 2020). The library was built by means of the immunoSEQ multiplex PCR assay. In TCRdb, the immuneACCESS table is reduced to in-frame sequences with V and J assigned. These tables do not hold every clone; where another copy was compared, an unresolved V gene accounts for under half, and the others remain unexplained. The sample table lists 200,000 or so clones, around 83% of them with a count of one. Together, the top ten hold roughly 1.3% of the sample. Sequenced: PBMCs or T cells enriched from blood (not recorded which). Receptor source: a woman aged 40-49 years with acute COVID-19.

V and J are TRBV11-2 and TRBJ2-1; 11 bases are a match to TRBD2. The CDR3 is 16 amino acids. Germline CDR1 is SGHAT and CDR2 is FQNNGV. The V segment lost 1 base and the J segment 10 bases; nucleotides outside the gene matches: 9. CDR3 sequence: CASSLVVTSGRGEQFF. CDR3 DNA sequence: TGTGCCAGCAGCTTAGTGGTCACTAGCGGGAGAGGGGAGCAGTTCTTC.

The V gene is TRBV7-8, the J gene TRBJ1-2; no definite D call. The CDR3 covers 14 residues. From germline, CDR1 is SGHVS and CDR2 FQNEAQ. The ends were cut back, 0 bases at V and 3 bases at J, with 8 bases in the middle. The CDR3 protein is CASSLAPGDYGYTF. The CDR3 bases are TGTGCCAGCAGCTTAGCGCCCGGGGACTATGGCTACACCTTC.

This chain joins TRBV10-1 and TRBJ1-5, with D uncertain. Germline loops: CDR1 WNHNN, CDR2 SYGVQD (reference sequence). Trimming took off 9 bases at V and 2 bases at J, with 17 bases between the two ends. The CDR3 extends over 15 amino acids. DNA of the CDR3: TGCGCCAGTCATGACTCATGGGAGGGCAATCAGCCCCAGCATTTT. This gives the protein CASHDSWEGNQPQHF.